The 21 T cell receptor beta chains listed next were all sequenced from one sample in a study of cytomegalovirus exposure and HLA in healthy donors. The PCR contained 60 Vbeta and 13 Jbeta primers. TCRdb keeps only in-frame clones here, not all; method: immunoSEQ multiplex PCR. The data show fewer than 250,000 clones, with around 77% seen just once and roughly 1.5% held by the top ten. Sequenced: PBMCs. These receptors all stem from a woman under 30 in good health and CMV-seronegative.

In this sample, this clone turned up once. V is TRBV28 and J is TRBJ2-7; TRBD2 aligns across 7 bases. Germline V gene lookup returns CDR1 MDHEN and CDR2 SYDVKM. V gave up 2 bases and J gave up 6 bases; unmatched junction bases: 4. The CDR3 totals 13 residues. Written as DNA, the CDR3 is TGTGCCAGCAGTTTAGGGGGGGTGGGCGAGCAGTACTTC. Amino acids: CASSLGGVGEQYF. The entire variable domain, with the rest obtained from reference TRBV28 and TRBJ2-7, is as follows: DVKVTQSSRYLVKRTGEKVFLECVQDMDHENMFWYRQDPGLGLRLIYFSYDVKMKEKGDIPEGYSVSREKKERFSLILESASTNQTSMYLCASSLGGVGEQYFGPGTRLTVT.

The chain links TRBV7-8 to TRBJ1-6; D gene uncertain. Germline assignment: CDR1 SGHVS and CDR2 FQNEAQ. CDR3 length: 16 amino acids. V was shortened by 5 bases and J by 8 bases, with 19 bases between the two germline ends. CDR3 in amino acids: CASSPSGGPSDSPLHF. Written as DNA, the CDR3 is TGTGCCAGCAGCCCTTCGGGAGGTCCTTCAGATTCACCCCTCCACTTT.

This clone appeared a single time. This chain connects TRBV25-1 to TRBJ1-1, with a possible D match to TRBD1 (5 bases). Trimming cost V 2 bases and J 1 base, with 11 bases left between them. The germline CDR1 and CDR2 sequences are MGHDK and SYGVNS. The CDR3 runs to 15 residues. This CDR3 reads CASSELRAENTEAFF. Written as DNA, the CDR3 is TGTGCCAGCAGTGAACTCAGGGCAGAGAACACTGAAGCTTTCTTT.

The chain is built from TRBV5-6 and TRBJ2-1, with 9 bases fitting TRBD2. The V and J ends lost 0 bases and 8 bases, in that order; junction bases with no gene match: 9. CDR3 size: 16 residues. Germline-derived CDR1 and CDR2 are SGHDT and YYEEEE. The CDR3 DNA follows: TGTGCCAGCAGCTTGGATTCTAGCGGGATAATCGATGAGCAGTTCTTC. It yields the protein CASSLDSSGIIDEQFF.

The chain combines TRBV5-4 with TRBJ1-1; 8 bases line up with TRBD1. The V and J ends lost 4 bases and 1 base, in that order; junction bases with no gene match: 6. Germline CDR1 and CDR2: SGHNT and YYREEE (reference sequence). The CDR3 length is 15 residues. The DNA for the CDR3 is TGTGCCAGCAGCCTCCGGACAGGGAAGAACACTGAAGCTTTCTTT. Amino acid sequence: CASSLRTGKNTEAFF.

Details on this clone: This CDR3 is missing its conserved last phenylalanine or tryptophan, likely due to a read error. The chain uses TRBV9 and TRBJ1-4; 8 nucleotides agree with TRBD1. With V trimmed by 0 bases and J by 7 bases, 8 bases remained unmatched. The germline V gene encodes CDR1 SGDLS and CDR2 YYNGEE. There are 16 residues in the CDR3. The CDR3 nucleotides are TGTGCCAGCAGCGTAGGTGCCCGACAGGGGACTGAAAAACTGTTTTCT. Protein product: CASSVGARQGTEKLFS.

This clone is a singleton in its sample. The CDR3 protein is CASSLEGSQPQHF. As DNA, the CDR3 is TGCGCCAGCAGCTTGGAGGGGTCTCAGCCCCAGCATTTT. The chain has TRBV5-1 and TRBJ1-5; D might be TRBD1 (5 bases). The V end was cut by 0 bases, the J end by 6 bases, with 7 bases between. Per the germline V gene, CDR1 is SGHRS and CDR2 is YFSETQ. The CDR3 covers 13 residues.

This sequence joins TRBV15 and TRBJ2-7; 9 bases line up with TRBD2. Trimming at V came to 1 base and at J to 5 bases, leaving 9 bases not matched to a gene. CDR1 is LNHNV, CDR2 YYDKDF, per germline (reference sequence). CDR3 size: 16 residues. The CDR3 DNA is TGTGCCACCAGCAGAGTGGGAACTAGCGGGTACCACGAGCAGTACTTC. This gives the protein CATSRVGTSGYHEQYF.

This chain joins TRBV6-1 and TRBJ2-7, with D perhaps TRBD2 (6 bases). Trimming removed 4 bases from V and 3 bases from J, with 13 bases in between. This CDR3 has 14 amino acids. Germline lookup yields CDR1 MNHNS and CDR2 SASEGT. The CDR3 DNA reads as TGTGCCAGCAGTGTCCGGGACGGGGGCTACGAGCAGTACTTC. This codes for CASSVRDGGYEQYF.

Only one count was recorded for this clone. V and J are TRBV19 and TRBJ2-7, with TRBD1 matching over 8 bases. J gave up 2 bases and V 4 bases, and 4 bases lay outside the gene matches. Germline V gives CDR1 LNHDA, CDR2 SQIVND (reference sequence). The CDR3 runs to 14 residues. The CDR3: CASSTKQGAYEQYF. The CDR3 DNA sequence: TGTGCCAGTAGTACTAAACAGGGGGCCTACGAGCAGTACTTC.

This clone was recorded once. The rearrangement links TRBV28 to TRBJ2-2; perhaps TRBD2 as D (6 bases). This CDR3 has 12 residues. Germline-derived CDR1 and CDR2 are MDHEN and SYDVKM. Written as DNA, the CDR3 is TGTGCGGGAGGTCAAGCCGCCGGGGAGCTGTTTTTT. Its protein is CAGGQAAGELFF.

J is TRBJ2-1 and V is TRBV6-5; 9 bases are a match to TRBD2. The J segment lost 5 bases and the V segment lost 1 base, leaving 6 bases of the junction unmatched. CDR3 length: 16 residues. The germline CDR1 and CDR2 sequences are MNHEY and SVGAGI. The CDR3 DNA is TGTGCCAGCAGTTACTGGGCTAGCGGGACGAACAATGAGCAGTTCTTC. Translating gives CASSYWASGTNNEQFF.

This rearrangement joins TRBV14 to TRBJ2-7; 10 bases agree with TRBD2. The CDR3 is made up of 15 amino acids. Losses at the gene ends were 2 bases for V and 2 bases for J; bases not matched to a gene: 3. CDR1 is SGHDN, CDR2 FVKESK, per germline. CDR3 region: CASSQLAGVPYEQYF. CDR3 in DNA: TGTGCCAGCAGCCAACTAGCGGGAGTACCCTACGAGCAGTACTTC. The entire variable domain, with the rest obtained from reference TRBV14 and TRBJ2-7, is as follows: EAGVTQFPSHSVIEKGQTVTLRCDPISGHDNLYWYRRVMGKEIKFLLHFVKESKQDESGMPNNRFLAERTGGTYSTLKVQPAELEDSGVYFCASSQLAGVPYEQYFGPGTRLTVT.

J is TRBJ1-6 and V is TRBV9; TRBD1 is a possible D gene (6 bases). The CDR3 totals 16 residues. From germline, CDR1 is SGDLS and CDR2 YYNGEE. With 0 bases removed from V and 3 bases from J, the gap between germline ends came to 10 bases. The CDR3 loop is CASSVADSIYNSPLHF. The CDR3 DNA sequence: TGTGCCAGCAGCGTAGCGGACAGCATCTATAATTCACCCCTCCACTTT.

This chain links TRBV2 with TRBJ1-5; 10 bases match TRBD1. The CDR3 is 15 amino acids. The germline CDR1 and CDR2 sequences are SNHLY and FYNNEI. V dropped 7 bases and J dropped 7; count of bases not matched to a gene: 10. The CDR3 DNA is TGTGCCAGCAAGATGACAGGGGGCGTTGGACAGCCCCAGCATTTT. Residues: CASKMTGGVGQPQHF.

The CDR3 DNA reads TGCGCCAGCAGCCCGGGACAGCCTGATTGGAATGAGCAGTTCTTC. This sequence encodes CASSPGQPDWNEQFF. The rearrangement uses TRBV5-1 and TRBJ2-1; TRBD1 aligns across 7 bases. The CDR3 has 15 amino acids. The trim removed 4 bases at V and 7 bases at J, leaving 11 bases unmatched. Germline CDR1 reads SGHRS; CDR2 reads YFSETQ. The full variable domain, rest sourced from reference TRBV5-1 and TRBJ2-1, is KAGVTQTPRYLIKTRGQQVTLSCSPISGHRSVSWYQQTPGQGLQFLFEYFSETQRNKGNFPGRFSGRQFSNSRSEMNVSTLELGDSALYLCASSPGQPDWNEQFFGPGTRLTVL.

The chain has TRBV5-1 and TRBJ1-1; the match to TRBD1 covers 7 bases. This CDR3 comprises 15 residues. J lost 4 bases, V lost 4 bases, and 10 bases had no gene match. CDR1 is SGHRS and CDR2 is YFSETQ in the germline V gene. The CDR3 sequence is CASSLTTGSGTEAFF. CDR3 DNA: TGCGCCAGCAGCCTAACGACAGGGTCCGGCACTGAAGCTTTCTTT.

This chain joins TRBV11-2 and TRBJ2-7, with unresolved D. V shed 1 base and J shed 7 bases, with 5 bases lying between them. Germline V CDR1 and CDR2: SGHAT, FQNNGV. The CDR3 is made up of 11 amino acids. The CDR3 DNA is TGTGCCAGCAGCTTAGTCGGGGAGCAGTACTTC. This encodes CASSLVGEQYF.

CDR3 sequence: CASSERKAGGFGETQYF. The DNA of the CDR3 is TGTGCCAGCAGTGAACGTAAGGCAGGGGGTTTTGGAGAGACCCAGTACTTC. The chain employs TRBV25-1 and TRBJ2-5, with 7 bases fitting TRBD1. V shed 2 bases and J 4 bases; nucleotides not matched to a gene: 13. The germline CDR1 and CDR2 sequences are MGHDK and SYGVNS. The CDR3 has 17 residues.

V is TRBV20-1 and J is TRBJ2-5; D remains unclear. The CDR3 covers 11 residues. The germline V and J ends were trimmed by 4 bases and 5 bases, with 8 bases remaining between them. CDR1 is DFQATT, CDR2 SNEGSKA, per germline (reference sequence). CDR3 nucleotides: TGCAGTGCTATTCACTGGGAGACCCAGTACTTC. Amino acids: CSAIHWETQYF.

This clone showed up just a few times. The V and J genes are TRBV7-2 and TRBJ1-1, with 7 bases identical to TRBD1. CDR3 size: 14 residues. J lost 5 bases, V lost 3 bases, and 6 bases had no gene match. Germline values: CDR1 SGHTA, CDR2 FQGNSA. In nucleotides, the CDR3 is TGTGCCAGCAGCTTTACTGGGACAGCTACTGAAGCTTTCTTT. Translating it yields CASSFTGTATEAFF. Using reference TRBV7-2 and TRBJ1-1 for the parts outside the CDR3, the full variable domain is GAGVSQSPSNKVTEKGKDVELRCDPISGHTALYWYRQSLGQGLEFLIYFQGNSAPDKSGLPSDRFSAERTGGSVSTLTIQRTQQEDSAVYLCASSFTGTATEAFFGQGTRLTVV.